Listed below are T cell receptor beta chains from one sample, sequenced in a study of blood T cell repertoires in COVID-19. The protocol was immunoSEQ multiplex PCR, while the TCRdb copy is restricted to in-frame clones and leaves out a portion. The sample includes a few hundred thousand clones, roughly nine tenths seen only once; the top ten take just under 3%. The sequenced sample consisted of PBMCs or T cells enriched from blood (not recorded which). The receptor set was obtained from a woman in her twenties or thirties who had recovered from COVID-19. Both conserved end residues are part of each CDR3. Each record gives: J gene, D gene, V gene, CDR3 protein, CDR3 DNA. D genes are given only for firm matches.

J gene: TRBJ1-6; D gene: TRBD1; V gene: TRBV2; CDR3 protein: CASSEASRDRLRNSPLHF; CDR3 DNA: TGTGCCAGCAGTGAAGCAAGCCGGGACAGGCTACGGAATTCACCCCTCCACTTT
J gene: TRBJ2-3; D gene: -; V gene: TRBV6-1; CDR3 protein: CASSEPLLPLITDTQYF; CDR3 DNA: TGTGCCAGCAGTGAACCATTACTACCGCTAATAACAGATACGCAGTATTTT
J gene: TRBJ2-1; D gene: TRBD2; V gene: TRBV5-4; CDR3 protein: CASSLDSGRGNEQFF; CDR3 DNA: TGTGCCAGCAGCTTGGATAGCGGGAGAGGCAATGAGCAGTTCTTC
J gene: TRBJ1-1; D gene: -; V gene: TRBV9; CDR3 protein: CASSVGNRNREAFF; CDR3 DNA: TGTGCCAGCAGCGTAGGAAACAGGAATCGTGAAGCTTTCTTT
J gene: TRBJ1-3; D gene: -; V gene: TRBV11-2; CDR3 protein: CASRSLSSGNTIYF; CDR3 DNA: TGTGCCAGCAGGTCGCTAAGCTCTGGAAACACCATATATTTT
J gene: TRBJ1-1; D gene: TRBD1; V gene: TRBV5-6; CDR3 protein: CASSFISRQGPRENTEAFF; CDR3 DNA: TGTGCCAGCAGCTTCATCAGCAGACAGGGGCCAAGGGAGAACACTGAAGCTTTCTTT
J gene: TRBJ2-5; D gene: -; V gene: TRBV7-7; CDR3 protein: CASSSPGETQYF; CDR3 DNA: TGTGCTAGCAGCTCCCCCGGAGAGACCCAGTACTTC
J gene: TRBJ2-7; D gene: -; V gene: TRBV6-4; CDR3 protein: CASRRLTFSYEQYF; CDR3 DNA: TGTGCCAGCAGACGCCTAACTTTCTCCTACGAGCAGTACTTC
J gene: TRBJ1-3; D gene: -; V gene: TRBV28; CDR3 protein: CASSFTGKGLGNTIYF; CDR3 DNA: TGTGCCAGCAGTTTTACAGGGAAGGGGCTTGGAAACACCATATATTTT
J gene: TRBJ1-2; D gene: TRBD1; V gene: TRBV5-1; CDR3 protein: CASSADAGTGPGYTF; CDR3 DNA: TGCGCCAGCAGCGCGGACGCCGGGACAGGGCCCGGCTACACCTTC